A selection of T cell receptor beta chains follows, all from one sample in a study of blood T cell repertoires in COVID-19. Assay used: immunoSEQ multiplex PCR; TCRdb lists only in-frame clones, some missing. Of 150,000 or so clones listed, roughly nine tenths are singletons. The sequencing sample was made of peripheral blood. These receptors all stem from a man between 18 and 29 years old with COVID-19, enrolled during active disease. The CDR3 runs from the conserved cysteine through the conserved F or W. Each record gives: D gene, V gene, J gene, clone size, CDR3 protein, CDR3 DNA. A D gene is named only where the DNA matches it firmly. Rows give clone size only sometimes, using once, few, many, or a class for an expanded clone.

D gene: TRBD1
V gene: TRBV12-5
J gene: TRBJ2-3
clone size: once
CDR3 protein: CASGSGQVLTDTQYF
CDR3 DNA: TGTGCTAGTGGTTCCGGACAGGTCCTCACAGATACGCAGTATTTT

D gene: TRBD1
V gene: TRBV5-1
J gene: TRBJ1-6
clone size: NA
CDR3 protein: CASSYRGESSPLHF
CDR3 DNA: TGCGCCAGCAGTTACAGGGGAGAAAGTTCACCCCTCCACTTT

D gene: NA
V gene: TRBV30
J gene: TRBJ1-3
clone size: few
CDR3 protein: CAWSPGSRNTIYF
CDR3 DNA: TGTGCCTGGAGTCCAGGGTCTAGAAACACCATATATTTT

D gene: TRBD1
V gene: TRBV3-1/TRBV3-2
J gene: TRBJ1-2
clone size: NA
CDR3 protein: CASSQVFTGGQGLGYTF
CDR3 DNA: TGTGCCAGCAGCCAAGTCTTTACAGGGGGCCAGGGTCTTGGCTACACCTTC

D gene: TRBD2
V gene: TRBV9
J gene: TRBJ2-3
clone size: NA
CDR3 protein: CASSVSGSGADTQYF
CDR3 DNA: TGTGCCAGCAGCGTAAGCGGGAGCGGAGCAGATACGCAGTATTTT

D gene: NA
V gene: TRBV18
J gene: TRBJ2-7
clone size: NA
CDR3 protein: CASTRAGSSYEQYF
CDR3 DNA: TGTGCCAGCACTCGGGCGGGCAGCTCCTACGAGCAGTACTTC

D gene: NA
V gene: TRBV28
J gene: TRBJ2-6
clone size: once
CDR3 protein: CASSPTEKISGANVLTF
CDR3 DNA: TGTGCCAGCAGTCCGACAGAGAAAATCTCTGGGGCCAACGTCCTGACTTTC

D gene: NA
V gene: TRBV7-2
J gene: TRBJ1-5
clone size: NA
CDR3 protein: CASSLGASYSNQPQHF
CDR3 DNA: TGTGCCAGCAGCTTAGGGGCGAGCTATAGCAATCAGCCCCAGCATTTT

D gene: TRBD2
V gene: TRBV5-4
J gene: TRBJ2-7
clone size: NA
CDR3 protein: CASSLPTGTSAREQYF
CDR3 DNA: TGTGCCAGCAGCTTGCCTACCGGGACTAGCGCGAGGGAGCAGTACTTC

D gene: TRBD2
V gene: TRBV7-9
J gene: TRBJ2-7
clone size: NA
CDR3 protein: CASSLVFGGRAYEQYF
CDR3 DNA: TGTGCCAGCAGCTTAGTTTTCGGCGGGAGGGCCTACGAGCAGTACTTC

D gene: TRBD1
V gene: TRBV19
J gene: TRBJ1-3
clone size: NA
CDR3 protein: CASSLQGAPGNTIYF
CDR3 DNA: TGTGCCAGTAGCTTACAGGGGGCACCTGGAAACACCATATATTTT

D gene: NA
V gene: TRBV5-4
J gene: TRBJ2-1
clone size: NA
CDR3 protein: CASSWGRSYNEQFF
CDR3 DNA: TGTGCCAGCAGCTGGGGCAGGAGCTACAATGAGCAGTTCTTC

D gene: TRBD1
V gene: TRBV9
J gene: TRBJ2-1
clone size: NA
CDR3 protein: CASSVGQGAHNEQFF
CDR3 DNA: TGTGCCAGCAGCGTAGGGCAGGGGGCGCACAATGAGCAGTTCTTC

D gene: NA
V gene: TRBV4-3
J gene: TRBJ2-5
clone size: NA
CDR3 protein: CASSQGRQEETQYF
CDR3 DNA: TGCGCCAGCAGCCAAGGGCGACAGGAAGAGACCCAGTACTTC

D gene: NA
V gene: TRBV28
J gene: TRBJ1-1
clone size: NA
CDR3 protein: CASSLRRQNTEAFF
CDR3 DNA: TGTGCCAGCAGTTTACGGCGGCAGAACACTGAAGCTTTCTTT

D gene: NA
V gene: TRBV5-6
J gene: TRBJ1-2
clone size: many
CDR3 protein: CASSWVEQDAGYTF
CDR3 DNA: TGTGCCAGCAGCTGGGTCGAACAGGATGCTGGCTACACCTTC

D gene: NA
V gene: TRBV21-1
J gene: TRBJ2-7
clone size: NA
CDR3 protein: CAVTYEQYF
CDR3 DNA: TGTGCCGTCACCTACGAGCAGTACTTC

D gene: NA
V gene: TRBV7-9
J gene: TRBJ2-4
clone size: NA
CDR3 protein: CASSSPSSTELAKNIQYF
CDR3 DNA: TGTGCCAGCAGCTCCCCATCCTCGACAGAACTAGCCAAAAACATTCAGTACTTC

D gene: TRBD1
V gene: TRBV5-1
J gene: TRBJ2-7
clone size: NA
CDR3 protein: CASSRRTGGGEQYF
CDR3 DNA: TGCGCCAGCAGCCGAAGGACAGGGGGCGGGGAGCAGTACTTC

D gene: TRBD1
V gene: TRBV28
J gene: TRBJ1-2
clone size: NA
CDR3 protein: CASSSPGQGNYGYTF
CDR3 DNA: TGTGCCAGCAGTTCTCCGGGACAGGGAAACTATGGCTACACCTTC

D gene: NA
V gene: TRBV29-1
J gene: TRBJ2-2
clone size: NA
CDR3 protein: CSVGLSNTGELFF
CDR3 DNA: TGCAGCGTTGGACTGTCGAACACCGGGGAGCTGTTTTTT

D gene: TRBD1
V gene: TRBV10-1
J gene: TRBJ1-1
clone size: NA
CDR3 protein: CASRRGPHGMNTEAFF
CDR3 DNA: TGCGCCAGCAGGAGGGGGCCCCACGGCATGAACACTGAAGCTTTCTTT

D gene: TRBD1
V gene: TRBV6-6
J gene: TRBJ1-1
clone size: NA
CDR3 protein: CASSPRDSGNTEAFF
CDR3 DNA: TGTGCCAGCAGTCCGAGGGACAGCGGGAACACTGAAGCTTTCTTT

D gene: NA
V gene: TRBV2
J gene: TRBJ2-5
clone size: NA
CDR3 protein: CASSTLVGSNQETQYF
CDR3 DNA: TGTGCCAGCAGTACACTCGTCGGGTCAAACCAAGAGACCCAGTACTTC

D gene: NA
V gene: TRBV14
J gene: TRBJ2-1
clone size: NA
CDR3 protein: CASSPSDGGEQFF
CDR3 DNA: TGTGCCAGCAGCCCTAGCGACGGGGGTGAGCAGTTCTTC

D gene: TRBD2
V gene: TRBV11-2
J gene: TRBJ2-1
clone size: NA
CDR3 protein: CASSPSGGTTRDEQFF
CDR3 DNA: TGTGCCAGCAGCCCGTCCGGGGGGACTACAAGGGATGAGCAGTTCTTC

D gene: TRBD1
V gene: TRBV28
J gene: TRBJ2-5
clone size: once
CDR3 protein: CASSGQGPIQETQYF
CDR3 DNA: TGTGCCAGCAGCGGACAGGGGCCAATTCAAGAGACCCAGTACTTC

D gene: TRBD2
V gene: TRBV7-2
J gene: TRBJ2-1
clone size: NA
CDR3 protein: CASSLEGTSGRINEQFF
CDR3 DNA: TGTGCCAGCAGCTTAGAGGGGACTAGCGGGAGGATCAATGAGCAGTTCTTC

D gene: NA
V gene: TRBV6-2/TRBV6-3
J gene: TRBJ2-7
clone size: NA
CDR3 protein: CASSYGLILYEQYF
CDR3 DNA: TGTGCCAGCAGTTACGGACTAATCCTCTACGAGCAGTACTTC

D gene: NA
V gene: TRBV12-3/TRBV12-4
J gene: TRBJ2-5
clone size: NA
CDR3 protein: CASSLRRQETQYF
CDR3 DNA: TGTGCCAGCAGTTTGCGTCGCCAAGAGACCCAGTACTTC

D gene: TRBD2
V gene: TRBV7-8
J gene: TRBJ2-3
clone size: NA
CDR3 protein: CASSLELAGSTDTQYF
CDR3 DNA: TGTGCCAGCAGCTTAGAGCTAGCGGGAAGTACAGATACGCAGTATTTT

D gene: NA
V gene: TRBV2
J gene: TRBJ2-1
clone size: NA
CDR3 protein: CASSGELRQFF
CDR3 DNA: TGTGCCAGCAGTGGGGAGCTGAGGCAGTTCTTC

D gene: TRBD1
V gene: TRBV24-1
J gene: TRBJ2-1
clone size: NA
CDR3 protein: CATSDLRLDRGNNEQFF
CDR3 DNA: TGTGCCACCAGTGATTTGCGCCTAGACAGGGGGAATAATGAGCAGTTCTTC

D gene: NA
V gene: TRBV12-3/TRBV12-4
J gene: TRBJ1-5
clone size: NA
CDR3 protein: CASSVQGNQPQHF
CDR3 DNA: TGTGCCAGCAGTGTACAAGGCAATCAGCCCCAGCATTTT

D gene: NA
V gene: TRBV2
J gene: TRBJ1-5
clone size: once
CDR3 protein: CASSAPRGLAGHSNQPQHF
CDR3 DNA: TGTGCCAGCAGTGCACCTCGAGGGTTGGCGGGCCATAGCAATCAGCCCCAGCATTTT

D gene: NA
V gene: TRBV19
J gene: TRBJ1-3
clone size: NA
CDR3 protein: CASSAQNSGNTIYF
CDR3 DNA: TGTGCCAGTAGTGCCCAGAACTCTGGAAACACCATATATTTT

D gene: TRBD1
V gene: TRBV7-2
J gene: TRBJ1-4
clone size: once
CDR3 protein: CASSLGRGPAYPNEKLFF
CDR3 DNA: TGTGCCAGCAGCTTAGGCAGGGGGCCAGCTTACCCTAATGAAAAACTGTTTTTT

D gene: TRBD1
V gene: TRBV24-1
J gene: TRBJ2-1
clone size: NA
CDR3 protein: CATSDRQGQGYGEQFF
CDR3 DNA: TGTGCCACCAGTGATCGACAGGGCCAAGGATATGGTGAGCAGTTCTTC

D gene: TRBD1
V gene: TRBV30
J gene: TRBJ2-7
clone size: NA
CDR3 protein: CAWSRRGTGAVEQYF
CDR3 DNA: TGTGCCTGGAGTCGGCGTGGGACAGGGGCGGTCGAGCAGTACTTC

D gene: NA
V gene: TRBV28
J gene: TRBJ1-1
clone size: NA
CDR3 protein: CASSPPAYRSTEAFF
CDR3 DNA: TGTGCCAGCAGTCCCCCCGCTTACAGGAGCACCGAAGCTTTCTTT

D gene: NA
V gene: TRBV4-1
J gene: TRBJ1-5
clone size: NA
CDR3 protein: CASSQGGAGYSSNQPQHF
CDR3 DNA: TGCGCCAGCAGCCAGGGGGGGGCGGGTTATTCAAGCAATCAGCCCCAGCATTTT

D gene: NA
V gene: TRBV10-3
J gene: TRBJ2-5
clone size: NA
CDR3 protein: CAISDGGETQYF
CDR3 DNA: TGTGCCATCAGTGACGGGGGAGAGACCCAGTACTTC

D gene: NA
V gene: TRBV6-5
J gene: TRBJ1-5
clone size: NA
CDR3 protein: CASSSSYSNQPQHF
CDR3 DNA: TGTGCCAGCAGTTCCAGTTATAGCAATCAGCCCCAGCATTTT